These 16 T cell receptor beta chains share one sample of origin, sequenced in a study of T cell repertoires in cytomegalovirus infection. MiXCR, applied by TCRdb to the reads, yields one record per CDR3 protein. Of 75,000 to 100,000 distinct CDR3 sequences listed, under 55% are singletons. The antigens of these receptors remain unknown. The input for sequencing was CD8+ T cells from cultured PBMCs, taken from culture after CMV antigen stimulation. The receptors shown here come from a human donor in good health (CMV status not recorded). Some clones in this sample may be carry-over from other donors' samples.

This rearrangement joins TRBV7-2 to TRBJ2-7; no clear D. Trimming left V 8 bases short and J 1 base short, with 12 bases between. Germline CDR1 and CDR2: SGHTA and FQGNSA. The CDR3 covers 13 residues. The CDR3 region is CASCQALSYEQYF. The CDR3 nucleotides are TGTGCCAGCTGCCAGGCCCTATCCTACGAGCAGTACTTC. Based on the CDR3 plus reference TRBV7-2 and TRBJ2-7, the full variable domain is GAGVSQSPSNKVTEKGKDVELRCDPISGHTALYWYRQSLGQGLEFLIYFQGNSAPDKSGLPSDRFSAERTGGSVSTLTIQRTQQEDSAVYLCASCQALSYEQYFGPGTRLTVT.

On this clonotype: The conserved phenylalanine or tryptophan normally closing the CDR3 is absent here, so this likely arose from a read error. The DNA is left out, because the CDR3 cannot be placed on it with certainty; the CDR3 is given as TCRdb lists it. The J gene is TRBJ2-7, the V gene TRBV7-8; the table's D call of TRBD1 was not tested on the DNA. CDR1 SGHVS and CDR2 FQNEAQ come from the germline V gene. With termini counted, the CDR3 has 14 amino acids. The CDR3 sequence: CASSWDTPGEDKYL.

The sample holds a few counts of this clonotype. The chain employs TRBV27 and TRBJ1-3; unclear D gene. The germline gives CDR1 MNHEY, CDR2 SMNVEV (reference sequence). The CDR3 runs 13 residues. Trimming cost V 4 bases and J 0 bases, with 4 bases left between them. CDR3 sequence: CASSSHSGNTIYF. CDR3 coding DNA: TGTGCCAGCAGTTCACACTCTGGAAACACCATATATTTT.

This chain connects TRBV11-2 to TRBJ2-1; 12 bases match TRBD2. CDR1 is SGHAT and CDR2 is FQNNGV in the germline V gene. The CDR3 has 17 amino acids. J was trimmed by 8 bases and V by 0 bases; bases with no gene match: 8. The CDR3 loop is CASSLDGGLAGGDEQFF. The DNA for the CDR3 is TGTGCCAGCAGCTTAGACGGAGGGCTAGCGGGAGGGGATGAGCAGTTCTTC.

The J gene is TRBJ1-5, the V gene TRBV20-1, with D hard to call. The CDR3 has 13 residues. The germline V and J ends were trimmed by 5 bases and 4 bases, with 12 bases remaining between them. Germline assignment: CDR1 DFQATT and CDR2 SNEGSKA (reference sequence). The CDR3, as DNA: TGCAGTGCTTGGGAGAGAGCAAATCAGCCCCAGCATTTT. Translation: CSAWERANQPQHF.

The V and J genes are TRBV10-3 and TRBJ2-2; 7 bases are shared with TRBD2. The CDR3 extends over 17 amino acids. Unmatched junction bases numbered 8, after V lost 0 bases and J lost 4 bases. CDR1 and CDR2 (germline): ENHRY, SYGVKD. The chain's CDR3 is CAISESDRTRSTGELFF. Here the CDR3 DNA reads TGTGCCATCAGTGAGTCCGACCGGACTAGGAGCACCGGGGAGCTGTTTTTT.

CDR3 amino acids: CSVEFRGRYGYNEQFF. The CDR3 DNA follows: TGCAGCGTTGAATTTAGGGGCCGGTACGGATACAATGAGCAGTTCTTC. J is TRBJ2-1 and V is TRBV29-1, with D possibly TRBD1 on 5 matching bases. Germline CDR1 is SQVTM and CDR2 is ANQGSEA. The CDR3 is 16 residues long. Trimming removed 2 bases at V and 4 bases at J, with 18 bases between.

This chain connects TRBV7-9 to TRBJ2-4; D gene uncertain. The CDR3 has 15 amino acids. Germline V CDR1 and CDR2: SEHNR, FQNEAQ (reference sequence). Between the trimmed V and J ends, which lost 3 bases and 9 bases, there was a span of 18 bases. CDR3 sequence (DNA): TGTGCCAGCAGCTTTCTGAACGGGTTCCCAGTCATTCAGTACTTC. This gives the protein CASSFLNGFPVIQYF.

The chain couples TRBV28 to TRBJ2-6, with 12 bases fitting TRBD1. Germline V CDR1 and CDR2: MDHEN, SYDVKM. The CDR3 runs to 18 residues. V lost 5 bases and J lost 3; bases outside the gene matches: 8. In DNA form, the CDR3 reads TGTGCCAGCAGTCAATGGGACAGGGGGCGGGATGGGGCCAACGTCCTGACTTTC. The encoded protein is CASSQWDRGRDGANVLTF.

This clonotype was seen a handful of times. This chain connects TRBV12-3 or TRBV12-4 to TRBJ2-1; possibly TRBD1 for D (5 bases). Trimming stripped 6 bases from V and 3 bases from J, with 9 bases between. The CDR3 covers 13 residues. CDR3 region: CASRLTGYNEQFF. In nucleotides, the CDR3 is TGTGCCAGCAGGCTAACAGGCTACAATGAGCAGTTCTTC.

The genes are TRBV30 and TRBJ2-1, with D unclear. Trimming removed 0 bases at V and 5 bases at J, with 14 bases between. The CDR3 is 15 residues long. CDR1 is GTSNPN, CDR2 SVGIG, per germline (reference sequence). This chain's CDR3 is CAWSVRLRLDNEQFF. Here the CDR3 DNA reads TGTGCCTGGAGTGTACGGTTGAGGTTGGACAATGAGCAGTTCTTC.

This clonotype turned up a few times. This CDR3 is CASSLPGTPDSPLHF. CDR3 in DNA: TGTGCCAGCAGCTTACCCGGGACACCAGATTCACCCCTCCACTTT. J is TRBJ1-6 and V is TRBV5-5; TRBD1 is a possible D gene (6 bases). Germline CDR1 reads SGHKS; CDR2 reads YYEKEE (reference sequence). With 2 bases removed from V and 8 bases from J, the gap between germline ends came to 14 bases. The CDR3 loop spans 15 amino acids.

The sample holds a few counts of this clonotype. The genes are TRBV7-9 and TRBJ2-1, with a tentative D call TRBD1 (6 bases). V lost 3 bases and J lost 8, with 17 bases in between. Looked up from germline, CDR1 is SEHNR and CDR2 is FQNEAQ (reference sequence). The CDR3 contains 15 residues. The CDR3: CASSFGPGVVYEQFF. CDR3 bases: TGTGCCAGCAGCTTTGGCCCAGGGGTTGTATATGAGCAGTTCTTC. Based on the CDR3 plus reference TRBV7-9 and TRBJ2-1, the full variable domain is DTGVSQNPRHKITKRGQNVTFRCDPISEHNRLYWYRQTLGQGPEFLTYFQNEAQLEKSRLLSDRFSAERPKGSFSTLEIQRTEQGDSAMYLCASSFGPGVVYEQFFGPGTRLTVL.

This clonotype was counted ten times or more. This chain uses TRBV7-2 with TRBJ2-1; D unresolved. Trimming shortened V by 0 bases and J by 9 bases, and 21 bases separated the two germline ends. This CDR3 has 17 residues. Germline-derived CDR1 and CDR2 are SGHTA and FQGNSA. The CDR3 reads CASSLARWDIVQGEQFF. The CDR3 bases are TGTGCCAGCAGCTTAGCGCGCTGGGATATTGTACAAGGTGAGCAGTTCTTC. The full variable domain, completed using reference TRBV7-2 and TRBJ2-1, is GAGVSQSPSNKVTEKGKDVELRCDPISGHTALYWYRQSLGQGLEFLIYFQGNSAPDKSGLPSDRFSAERTGGSVSTLTIQRTQQEDSAVYLCASSLARWDIVQGEQFFGPGTRLTVL.

This clonotype was seen repeatedly, ten times or more. The chain links TRBV20-1 to TRBJ2-7; 13 positions agree with TRBD2. V was pared by 5 bases and J by 2 bases, with 15 bases of the junction left unmatched. Germline assignment: CDR1 DFQATT and CDR2 SNEGSKA (reference sequence). CDR3 length equals 18 residues. CDR3 sequence reads: CSAFDMGLAGLNAYEQYF. In nucleotides, the CDR3 is TGCAGTGCTTTCGATATGGGACTAGCGGGGTTAAATGCCTACGAGCAGTACTTC.

This chain uses TRBV18 with TRBJ2-7; possibly TRBD1 or TRBD2 for D (6 bases each). CDR1 is KGHSH, CDR2 LQKENI, per germline. The CDR3 sequence is 14 residues long. V was trimmed by 0 bases and J by 5 bases, leaving 11 bases between them. CDR3 region: CASSPPSGGNEQYF. The CDR3 DNA is TGTGCCAGCTCACCACCTTCCGGGGGCAACGAGCAGTACTTC.